A selection of T cell receptor beta chains follows, all from one sample in a study of blood T cell repertoires in COVID-19. Here immunoSEQ multiplex PCR was the method, and the copy in TCRdb shows in-frame clones only, minus some. The table lists approximately 270,000 clones, roughly nine tenths of them singletons. Sequences were obtained from PBMCs or T cells enriched from blood (not recorded which). Receptors originate from a human donor in a cohort exposed to, infected with or recovered from COVID-19 (not recorded which). The donor label of this sample is uncertain. Each CDR3 is given with its conserved first and last residue. D genes are given only for firm matches. A row's size may be missing; if present it is once, few, many or a size class.

clone size: -
V gene: TRBV10-3
D gene: -
J gene: TRBJ1-1
CDR3 DNA: TGTGCCATCAGTGACGGCAGCGGGAACACTGAAGCTTTCTTT
CDR3 protein: CAISDGSGNTEAFF

clone size: -
V gene: TRBV30
D gene: -
J gene: TRBJ2-2
CDR3 DNA: TGTGCCTGGACCCGAGGCAGATACACCGGGGAGCTGTTTTTT
CDR3 protein: CAWTRGRYTGELFF

clone size: -
V gene: TRBV30
D gene: TRBD1
J gene: TRBJ1-2
CDR3 DNA: TGTGCCTGGAGTAGGGGACAGGCTTATGGCTACACCTTC
CDR3 protein: CAWSRGQAYGYTF

clone size: -
V gene: TRBV7-6
D gene: TRBD2
J gene: TRBJ2-2
CDR3 DNA: TGTGCCAGCAGCTTAGAGTCGGCTGGACTAGCGGTCACCGGGGAGCTGTTTTTT
CDR3 protein: CASSLESAGLAVTGELFF

clone size: -
V gene: TRBV29-1
D gene: -
J gene: TRBJ2-2
CDR3 DNA: TGCAGCGTTAAAGGGACAACGGACGGGGAGCTGTTTTTT
CDR3 protein: CSVKGTTDGELFF

clone size: -
V gene: TRBV10-2
D gene: -
J gene: TRBJ1-2
CDR3 DNA: TGCGCCAGCAGTCACGGGGAGGGCTACACCTTC
CDR3 protein: CASSHGEGYTF

clone size: -
V gene: TRBV10-2
D gene: -
J gene: TRBJ1-2
CDR3 DNA: TGCGCCAGCGCCCCCCGACGAGGGGGCTATGGCTACACCTTC
CDR3 protein: CASAPRRGGYGYTF

clone size: few
V gene: TRBV3-1/TRBV3-2
D gene: -
J gene: TRBJ1-5
CDR3 DNA: TGTGCCAGCAGCCAAGATAGGTGGGGCGCGGCCGGAAATCAGCCCCAGCATTTT
CDR3 protein: CASSQDRWGAAGNQPQHF

clone size: -
V gene: TRBV29-1
D gene: TRBD1
J gene: TRBJ2-1
CDR3 DNA: TGCAGCGTTATGGACAGGACCTCCTACAATGAGCAGTTCTTC
CDR3 protein: CSVMDRTSYNEQFF

clone size: -
V gene: TRBV10-3
D gene: TRBD1
J gene: TRBJ2-2
CDR3 DNA: TGTGCCATCAGGGGACAGGCTAACACCGGGGAGCTGTTTTTT
CDR3 protein: CAIRGQANTGELFF

clone size: -
V gene: TRBV5-4
D gene: -
J gene: TRBJ1-2
CDR3 DNA: TGTGCCAGCAGCATGGATGCGGGGGACTATGGCTACACCTTC
CDR3 protein: CASSMDAGDYGYTF

clone size: -
V gene: TRBV5-6
D gene: -
J gene: TRBJ1-2
CDR3 DNA: TGTGCCAGCAGCTATGACAGCCTCAATAGCTATGGCTACACCTTC
CDR3 protein: CASSYDSLNSYGYTF

clone size: -
V gene: TRBV27
D gene: TRBD1
J gene: TRBJ2-7
CDR3 DNA: TGTGCCAGCAGTTTGGGACAGGCCATCTACGAGCAGTACTTC
CDR3 protein: CASSLGQAIYEQYF

clone size: once
V gene: TRBV14
D gene: -
J gene: TRBJ2-2
CDR3 DNA: TGTGCCAGCAGCCAAGCAACGAACACCGGGGAGCTGTTTTTT
CDR3 protein: CASSQATNTGELFF

clone size: -
V gene: TRBV5-6
D gene: TRBD2
J gene: TRBJ2-7
CDR3 DNA: TGTGCCAGCAGCAGCCCGGGGGGCTCCTACGAGCAGTACTTC
CDR3 protein: CASSSPGGSYEQYF

clone size: -
V gene: TRBV11-2
D gene: TRBD1
J gene: TRBJ2-2
CDR3 DNA: TGTGCCAGCAGCTCCACCCCGGACAGGGGGGCCGGGGAGCTGTTTTTT
CDR3 protein: CASSSTPDRGAGELFF

clone size: -
V gene: TRBV28
D gene: -
J gene: TRBJ2-7
CDR3 DNA: TGTGCCAGCAGTTTACTGGGCCCCTACGAGCAGTACTTC
CDR3 protein: CASSLLGPYEQYF

clone size: few
V gene: TRBV4-1
D gene: TRBD2
J gene: TRBJ2-3
CDR3 DNA: TGCGCCAGCAGCCATTGGGCGGGGGTCACAGATACGCAGTATTTT
CDR3 protein: CASSHWAGVTDTQYF

clone size: -
V gene: TRBV30
D gene: -
J gene: TRBJ2-7
CDR3 DNA: TGTGCCCCGTCACCCCCGGGGGGCGGGTACGAGCAGTACTTC
CDR3 protein: CAPSPPGGGYEQYF

clone size: -
V gene: TRBV7-9
D gene: -
J gene: TRBJ1-2
CDR3 DNA: TGTGCCAGCAGCACAACCCCAGGGATCGATGGCTACACCTTC
CDR3 protein: CASSTTPGIDGYTF

clone size: -
V gene: TRBV7-8
D gene: -
J gene: TRBJ1-2
CDR3 DNA: TGTGCCAGCAGCTTAGACGGAGTCGGCTACACCTTC
CDR3 protein: CASSLDGVGYTF

clone size: -
V gene: TRBV30
D gene: -
J gene: TRBJ2-3
CDR3 DNA: TGTGCCTGGGGGGGGCGGTCCACAGATACGCAGTATTTT
CDR3 protein: CAWGGRSTDTQYF

clone size: once
V gene: TRBV30
D gene: -
J gene: TRBJ1-2
CDR3 DNA: TGTGCCTGGACCCTAAACTTCTATGGCTACACCTTC
CDR3 protein: CAWTLNFYGYTF